Listed here is a single TCR beta chain. Its antigen is not known. These data originate in a study of T cell responses to AZD1222 COVID-19 vaccine. Overall study results and limits: None of the repertoires were sampled until the peak T cell response had passed. Vaccine-related CD4 TCRs covered spike, predominating at 160-218 and 743-854.

TCRdb's table, derived via immunoSEQ multiplex PCR, lists solely in-frame clones and lacks some. This repertoire shows about 270,000 clones, about 94% found once; its top ten account for roughly 0.5%. Between the trimmed V and J ends, which lost 6 bases and 6 bases, there was a span of 9 bases. CDR1 MDHEN and CDR2 SYDVKM come from the germline V gene. This CDR3 is built from 11 residues. The TCR comes from an adult who received the AZD1222 COVID-19 vaccine. The chain couples TRBV28 to TRBJ2-7; D not certain. The specimen comprised peripheral blood, sampled 28 days after the second AZD1222 dose. CDR3 amino acids: CASSNRREQYF. The DNA for the CDR3 is TGTGCCAGCAGCAACCGACGCGAGCAGTACTTC.